This T cell receptor beta chain was sequenced in a study of control samples from healthy donors and cancer patients. CDR3 length: 12 residues. Trimming shortened V by 9 bases and J by 2 bases, and 10 bases separated the two germline ends. Germline CDR1 is SGHTA and CDR2 is FQGTGA. TCRdb keeps only in-frame clones here, not all; method: immunoSEQ multiplex PCR. The table lists about 70,000 clones, 84% of them singletons, with approximately 2.8% in the top ten. The rearrangement joins TRBV7-3 to TRBJ1-1; no reliable D call. Source material: PBMCs. This clonotype was obtained from a woman aged 50 to 60 with lung cancer. CDR3 region: CASRGVNTEAFF. In nucleotides, the CDR3 is TGTGCCAGTCGCGGGGTAAACACTGAAGCTTTCTTT.